Listed below are T cell receptor beta chains from one sample, sequenced in a study of blood T cells in healthy people across ages. MiXCR, applied by TCRdb to the 5' RACE reads, yields one record per CDR3 protein. Found here are roughly 500,000 distinct CDR3 sequences, approximately 30% of them singletons; the top ten hold around a sixth. The sample taken for sequencing was blood. These receptors came from a woman aged 70-85 years in good health. Each CDR3 is given with its conserved first and last residue. The D gene is left open where the match is weak. Size is stated for part of the rows, as once, few or many counts, or as a class when the clone is expanded.

cdr3_nt | cdr3_aa | j_call | v_call | d_call | clone_size
TGTGCCAGCAGTAAGGGGTACGACGGCTACACCTTC | CASSKGYDGYTF | TRBJ1-2 | TRBV9 | - | few
TGTGCCAGCAGCCACGGGACAGTCGAGCAGTACTTC | CASSHGTVEQYF | TRBJ2-7 | TRBV7-8 | TRBD1 | -
TGCAGTGCTAGAGATTCGGGGGCTGGGGACACCATATATTTT | CSARDSGAGDTIYF | TRBJ1-3 | TRBV20-1 | - | -
TGTGCCGCCTCCCAAGAGACCCAGTACTTC | CAASQETQYF | TRBJ2-5 | TRBV28 | - | many
TGTGCCAGCTCTCTACTACCTAGTATACTTCAAGAGACCCAGTACTTC | CASSLLPSILQETQYF | TRBJ2-5 | TRBV6-1 | - | -
TGTGCCAGCAGGCTGACCAGGGGCTCGGGCACAGATACGCAGTATTTT | CASRLTRGSGTDTQYF | TRBJ2-3 | TRBV11-2 | - | few
TGTGCCAGCAGTATGGGACCGTTCGGGACTGAAGCTTTCTTT | CASSMGPFGTEAFF | TRBJ1-1 | TRBV7-2 | - | -
TGTGCCAGCAGCTTGAAAGTAATGAACACTGAAGCTTTCTTT | CASSLKVMNTEAFF | TRBJ1-1 | TRBV11-2 | - | few
TGCGCCAGCAGCCCCGGACCCCTAGATACGCAGTATTTT | CASSPGPLDTQYF | TRBJ2-3 | TRBV4-3 | - | -
TGTGCCAGCAGTCAAGGGACAAAGCAGTACTTC | CASSQGTKQYF | TRBJ2-5 | TRBV12-3/TRBV12-4 | - | -
TGCGCCAGCAGCCAAGGGACAGGTTCGCGGGAGCAGTACTTC | CASSQGTGSREQYF | TRBJ2-7 | TRBV4-3 | TRBD1 | -
TGCAGTGCTCGACGGGATAGCAATCAGCCCCAGCATTTT | CSARRDSNQPQHF | TRBJ1-5 | TRBV20-1 | - | -
TGTGCCAGCAGCTTGTTGGCAGATCAGCCCCAGCATTTT | CASSLLADQPQHF | TRBJ1-5 | TRBV7-9 | - | -
TGTGCCACCAGTGGGGCTGGGTATGGCTACACCTTC | CATSGAGYGYTF | TRBJ1-2 | TRBV24-1 | - | few
TGCAGTGCTAGAGGACCGGGACAGTCGGGTGAAAAACTGTTTTTT | CSARGPGQSGEKLFF | TRBJ1-4 | TRBV20-1 | TRBD1 | few
TGTGCCAGCAGTTTAGCGGACAGGGGGAGTGAGACCCAGTACTTC | CASSLADRGSETQYF | TRBJ2-5 | TRBV12-3/TRBV12-4 | TRBD1 | few
TGTGCCAGCAGCTCAACTTTTAACACTGAAGCTTTCTTT | CASSSTFNTEAFF | TRBJ1-1 | TRBV7-2 | - | few
TGCAGTGCTTTCACTAGCGGGGGGTCAAAGACCCAGTACTTC | CSAFTSGGSKTQYF | TRBJ2-5 | TRBV20-1 | TRBD2 | few
TGCAGTGCTAGCGCTGCCTTTGGTGGGCAGTTCTTC | CSASAAFGGQFF | TRBJ2-1 | TRBV20-1 | - | -
TGTGCCAGCAGCACCCAGAGGTCTAGCGGGGCAGATACGCAGTATTTT | CASSTQRSSGADTQYF | TRBJ2-3 | TRBV9 | TRBD2 | -
TGTGCCAGCAGTCCCAATTTTAAGGATGAGCAGTTCTTC | CASSPNFKDEQFF | TRBJ2-1 | TRBV6-5 | - | -
TGTGCCATAACGGTGGGACTACGAATACAAGAAGAGACCCAGTACTTC | CAITVGLRIQEETQYF | TRBJ2-5 | TRBV27 | TRBD2 | few
TGTGCCAGCAGTTTAGGGTTAGGCGACCGAGCGCAAGAGACCCAGTACTTC | CASSLGLGDRAQETQYF | TRBJ2-5 | TRBV27 | - | -
TGCAGCGTTGAGACGGGTCAAGAGACCCAGTACTTC | CSVETGQETQYF | TRBJ2-5 | TRBV29-1 | - | -
TGTGCCAGCAGTCTAGGGAAGGGGGGACGGGAGAAGCAGCACTTC | CASSLGKGGREKQHF | TRBJ2-7 | TRBV27 | - | -
TGTGCCATCGGACGAACCGGGACAGGGGACAGAGAGACCCAGTACTTC | CAIGRTGTGDRETQYF | TRBJ2-5 | TRBV10-3 | TRBD1 | -
TGCGCCAGCAGCCATGGACCGGGCGAGAGCTACGAGCAGTACTTC | CASSHGPGESYEQYF | TRBJ2-7 | TRBV4-3 | - | -
TGCGCCAGCAGCCAAGATGGGGCCGTAGGTGATGAGCAGCTCTTC | CASSQDGAVGDEQLF | TRBJ2-1 | TRBV4-1 | - | few